The clone carrying this T cell receptor beta chain was recorded once. This specimen comes from a study of shared clonotypes between healthy human individuals. Across the whole study: Samples came from a couple of female and a few male donors aged 18 to 49.

The trim removed 5 bases at V and 3 bases at J, leaving 8 bases unmatched. The CDR3 contains 15 residues. CDR1 PRHDT and CDR2 FYEKMQ come from the germline V gene (reference sequence). Several immunoSEQ plates received, in even portions, the genomic DNA of each subset. TCRdb's table, derived via immunoSEQ multiplex PCR, lists solely in-frame clones and lacks some. The sample contains 1.5 million to 2.5 million clones, about 95% of which appear only once. Cells designated naive CD8 were CD45RO-negative and were positively selected for CCR7, with terminally differentiated effector memory CD45RA+ cells excluded.

This chain joins TRBV13 and TRBJ2-7; TRBD1 matches 9 bases. Sequencing was done on a sample of naive CD8+ T cells sorted from blood. The receptor's source is a man between 18 and 29 years old in good health. Written as DNA, the CDR3 is TGTGCCAGCAGCCATAGCCGGGACAGGGTCTACGAGCAGTACTTC. Translation gives CASSHSRDRVYEQYF.